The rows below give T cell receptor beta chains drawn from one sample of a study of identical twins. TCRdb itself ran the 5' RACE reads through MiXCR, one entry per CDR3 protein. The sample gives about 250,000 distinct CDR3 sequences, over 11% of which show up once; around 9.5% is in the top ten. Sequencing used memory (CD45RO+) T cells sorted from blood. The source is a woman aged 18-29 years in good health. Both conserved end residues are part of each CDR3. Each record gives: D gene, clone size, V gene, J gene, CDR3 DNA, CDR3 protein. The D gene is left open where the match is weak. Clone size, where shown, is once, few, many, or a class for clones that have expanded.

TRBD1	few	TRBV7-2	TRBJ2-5	TGTGCCAGCAGTCGACAGGGGGCTTCGGAGACCCAGTACTTC	CASSRQGASETQYF
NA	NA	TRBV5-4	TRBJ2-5	TGTGCCAGCAGCTTGACAGGGCCCGATAGGACCCAGTACTTC	CASSLTGPDRTQYF
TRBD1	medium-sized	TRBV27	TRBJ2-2	TGTGCCAGCAAGGCAGGGGGCTTCGGGGAGCTGTTTTTT	CASKAGGFGELFF
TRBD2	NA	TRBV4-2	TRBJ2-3	TGTGCCAGCAGCCAAGCCCTCTCAGCGGGGGGGCTAGCAGATACGCAGTATTTT	CASSQALSAGGLADTQYF
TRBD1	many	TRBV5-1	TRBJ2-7	TGCGCCAGCAGCGAAAGGGACAGGAACTACGAGCAGTACTTC	CASSERDRNYEQYF
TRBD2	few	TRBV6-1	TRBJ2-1	TGTGCCAGCAGCACGGGACTAGCGGGAATTAATGGTGAGCAGTTCTTC	CASSTGLAGINGEQFF
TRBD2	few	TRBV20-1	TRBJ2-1	TGCAGTGCTAGAGATTTGGGACTAGCGGGAAGGTTCAATGAGCAGTTCTTC	CSARDLGLAGRFNEQFF
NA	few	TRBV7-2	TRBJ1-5	TGTGCCAGCAGTACTGTCGGGAATAGCAATCAGCCCCAGCATTTT	CASSTVGNSNQPQHF
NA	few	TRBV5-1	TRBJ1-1	TGCGCCAGCAGCTTGGAGGTGCCGAACACTGAAGCTTTCTTT	CASSLEVPNTEAFF
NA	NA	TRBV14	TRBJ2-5	TGTGCCAGCAGCCAACAGGGAGGAGAGACCCAGTACTTC	CASSQQGGETQYF
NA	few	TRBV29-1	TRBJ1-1	TGCAGCGCCATTGTCGTGAACACTGAAGCTTTCTTT	CSAIVVNTEAFF
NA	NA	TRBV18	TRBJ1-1	TGTGCCGGGAAGACAGGAATGAACACTGAAGCTTTCTTT	CAGKTGMNTEAFF
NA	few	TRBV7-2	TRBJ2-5	TGTGCCAGCAGCTTCCTCCGGGGACAACAAGAGACCCAGTACTTC	CASSFLRGQQETQYF
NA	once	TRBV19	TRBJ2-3	TGTGCCAGTAGTATCGACCGGTTGGGAGATACGCAGTATTTT	CASSIDRLGDTQYF
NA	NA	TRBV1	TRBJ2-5	TGCACCAGCAGCGGGTTGTTCGGAGGTCAAGAGACCCAGTACTTC	CTSSGLFGGQETQYF
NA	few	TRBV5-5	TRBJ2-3	TGTGCCAGCAGCTTGGGGACCACCGGGTCAGATACGCAGTATTTT	CASSLGTTGSDTQYF
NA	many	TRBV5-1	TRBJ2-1	TGCGCCAGCAGCTTGGTGTACTATGAGCAGTTCTTC	CASSLVYYEQFF
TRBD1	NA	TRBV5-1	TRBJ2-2	TGCGCCAGCAGTGGTCAGGGGGCGACCGGGGAGCTGTTTTTT	CASSGQGATGELFF
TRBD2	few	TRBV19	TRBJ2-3	TGTGCCAGTAGTCGCGGGGGTGTTCCTACAGATACGCAGTATTTT	CASSRGGVPTDTQYF
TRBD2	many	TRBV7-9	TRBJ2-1	TGTGCCAGCTTAAGAGTGGCGGGAGGATCCTCCTACAATGAGCAGTTCTTC	CASLRVAGGSSYNEQFF
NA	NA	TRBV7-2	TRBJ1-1	TGTGCCAGCACCAAAACACTAGGGTTGAACACTGAAGCTTTCTTT	CASTKTLGLNTEAFF
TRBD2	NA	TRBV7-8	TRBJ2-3	TGTGCCAGCAGATTGCTGGGACTAGCCTTGCCGAAGGTAGATACGCAGTATTTT	CASRLLGLALPKVDTQYF
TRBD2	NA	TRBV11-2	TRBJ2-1	TGTGCCAGCAGCTCTCAGCCAGCGGGAGCCTATGAGCAGTTCTTC	CASSSQPAGAYEQFF
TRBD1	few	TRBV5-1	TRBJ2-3	TGCGCCAGCAGCCCAGGCGGACAGGGGCGCACGGATACGCAGTATTTT	CASSPGGQGRTDTQYF
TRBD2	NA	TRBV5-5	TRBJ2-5	TGTGCCAGCAGCACCGCACTAGCGGGAAACCAAGAGACCCAGTACTTC	CASSTALAGNQETQYF
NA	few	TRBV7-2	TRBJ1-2	TGTGCCAGCAGACCTGCGCCGGGACGCGATTCGGGTGGCTACACCTTC	CASRPAPGRDSGGYTF
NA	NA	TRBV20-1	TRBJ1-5	TGCAGTGCTATTGACAGTAGCAATCAGCCCCAGCATTTT	CSAIDSSNQPQHF
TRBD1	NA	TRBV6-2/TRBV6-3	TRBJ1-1	TGTGCCAGCAGCCGACAAGGAGTTTTGGGACAGGGGGCAGTTGGAGCTTTCTTT	CASSRQGVLGQGAVGAFF
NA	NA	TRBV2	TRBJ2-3	TGTGCCAGCGGAGTAGCCCCAGATACGCAGTATTTT	CASGVAPDTQYF
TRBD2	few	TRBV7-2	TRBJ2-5	TGTGCCAGCAGCTTAGTAGGTGGCGGGAGAGGGGAGACCCAGTACTTC	CASSLVGGGRGETQYF
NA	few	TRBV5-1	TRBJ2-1	TGCGCCAGCAGCTTGGAAGGGGGTCGCAATGAGCAGTTCTTC	CASSLEGGRNEQFF
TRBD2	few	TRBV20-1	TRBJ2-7	TGCAGTGCTAGATTGAATAGCGGGGCCTTGGGTTACGAGCAGTACTTC	CSARLNSGALGYEQYF
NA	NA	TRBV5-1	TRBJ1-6	TGCGCCAGCAGCTTGGGGCTTCTTGGTAATTCACCCCTCCACTTT	CASSLGLLGNSPLHF
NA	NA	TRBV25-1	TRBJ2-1	TGTGCCAGCAGTGAATTAGCGGTGGGTAATGAGCAGTTCTTC	CASSELAVGNEQFF
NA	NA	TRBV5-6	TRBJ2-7	TGTGCCAGCAGCTTGACTTTAGGTGAGGGCTACGAGCAGTACTTC	CASSLTLGEGYEQYF
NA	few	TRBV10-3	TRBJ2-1	TGTGCCATCAACGGGGCGGGGGCGGATGAGCAGTTCTTC	CAINGAGADEQFF
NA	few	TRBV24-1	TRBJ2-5	TGTGCCACCAGTGATCCACAGGGTCAACAAGAGACCCAGTACTTC	CATSDPQGQQETQYF
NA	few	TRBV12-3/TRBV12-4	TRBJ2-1	TGTGCCAGCAGTTGGGCCCACGGAGACAATGAGCAGTTCTTC	CASSWAHGDNEQFF
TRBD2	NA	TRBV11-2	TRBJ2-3	TGTGCCAGCAGCTTAGATCAAGTGGGACTAGCGGGAGCATCGGATACGCAGTATTTT	CASSLDQVGLAGASDTQYF
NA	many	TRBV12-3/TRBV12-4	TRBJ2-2	TGTGCCAGCAGGGGTAACCCCACCGGGGAGCTGTTTTTT	CASRGNPTGELFF
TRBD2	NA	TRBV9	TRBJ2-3	TGTGCCAGCAGCTTGAGCGGGGAAGCAACGCAGTATTTT	CASSLSGEATQYF
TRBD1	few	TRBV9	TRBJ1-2	TGTGCCAGCAGCGTAGGGGGACAGGGCGAATATGGCTACACCTTC	CASSVGGQGEYGYTF
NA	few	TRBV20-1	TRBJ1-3	TGCAGTGCTCCTGCGGGAGGCCGAGCGGGAAACACCATATATTTT	CSAPAGGRAGNTIYF
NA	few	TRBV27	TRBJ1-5	TGTGCCAGCAGATCATCTCAGGGCCTTAGCAATCAGCCCCAGCATTTT	CASRSSQGLSNQPQHF
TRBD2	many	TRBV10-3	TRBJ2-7	TGTGCCATCCGGACTAGCGGGACCGAAAGAGAGCAGTACTTC	CAIRTSGTEREQYF